This entry features one T cell receptor beta chain sequence. The method was immunoSEQ multiplex PCR; TCRdb's version includes in-frame clones alone and lacks a portion of them. The sample gives around 400,000 clones, 70% to 90% of which show up once; about 2% is in the top ten. The V gene's germline CDR1 is SGDLS and CDR2 YYNGEE. J gave up 7 bases and V 3 bases, and 7 bases lay outside the gene matches. The CDR3 contains 14 residues. The sample belongs to a study of blood T cell repertoires in COVID-19. This chain uses TRBV9 with TRBJ2-7; 10 bases fit TRBD1. The sample consisted of peripheral blood. This TCR was recovered from an older woman with COVID-19, enrolled during active disease. CDR3 nucleotide sequence: TGTGCCAGCAGCGCGCGGGACAGGGGAAGGGAGCAGTACTTC. The encoded protein is CASSARDRGREQYF.